This entry describes one T cell receptor (beta chain). V lost 2 bases to trimming and J lost 5 bases, with 10 bases between them. CDR1 is MNHEY and CDR2 is SVGAGI in the germline V gene. The CDR3 covers 13 residues. This sample is drawn from a study of blood T cell repertoires in COVID-19. Background on the study: COVID-19 samples from acute and convalescent phases originated in the United States, Italy and Spain. The cDNA or gDNA used as material had been derived from T cells, B-cell-depleted T cells, or PBMCs.

The cohort comprised adults aged about 18 to 100 years residing in around 25 US areas. Original handling: Amplifying reference gene primers gave estimates of nucleated cell counts. The protocol was immunoSEQ multiplex PCR, while the TCRdb copy is restricted to in-frame clones and leaves out a portion. The V and J calls and clone size come from that table; D and trimming were worked out from the DNA. This table holds around 190,000 clones, 88% found once. The V call is TRBV6-5, the J call TRBJ2-7, with a weak D call TRBD2 (5 bases). The TCR originated in a young woman who had recovered from COVID-19. Source material: PBMCs or T cells enriched from blood (not recorded which). The CDR3 DNA reads as TGTGCCAGCAGTTACGCCCAGAGGGACGAGCAGTACTTC. Translation: CASSYAQRDEQYF.